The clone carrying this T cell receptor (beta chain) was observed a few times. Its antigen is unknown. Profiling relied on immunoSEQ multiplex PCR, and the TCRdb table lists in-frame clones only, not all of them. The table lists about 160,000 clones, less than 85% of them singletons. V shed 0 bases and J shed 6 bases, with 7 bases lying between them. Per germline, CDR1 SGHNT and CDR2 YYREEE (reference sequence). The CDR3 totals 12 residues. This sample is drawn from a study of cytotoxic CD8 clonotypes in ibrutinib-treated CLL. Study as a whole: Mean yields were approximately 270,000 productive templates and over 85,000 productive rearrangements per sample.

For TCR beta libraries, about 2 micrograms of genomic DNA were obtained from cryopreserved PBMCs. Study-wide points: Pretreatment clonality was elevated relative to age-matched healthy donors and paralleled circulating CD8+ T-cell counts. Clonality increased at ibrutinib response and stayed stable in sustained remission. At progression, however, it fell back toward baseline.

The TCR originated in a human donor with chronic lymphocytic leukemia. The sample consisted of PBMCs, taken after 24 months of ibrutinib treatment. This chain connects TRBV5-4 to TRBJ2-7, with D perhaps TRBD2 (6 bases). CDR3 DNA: TGTGCCAGCAGCTTGGTGGAGGGCGAGCAGTACTTC. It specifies CASSLVEGEQYF.